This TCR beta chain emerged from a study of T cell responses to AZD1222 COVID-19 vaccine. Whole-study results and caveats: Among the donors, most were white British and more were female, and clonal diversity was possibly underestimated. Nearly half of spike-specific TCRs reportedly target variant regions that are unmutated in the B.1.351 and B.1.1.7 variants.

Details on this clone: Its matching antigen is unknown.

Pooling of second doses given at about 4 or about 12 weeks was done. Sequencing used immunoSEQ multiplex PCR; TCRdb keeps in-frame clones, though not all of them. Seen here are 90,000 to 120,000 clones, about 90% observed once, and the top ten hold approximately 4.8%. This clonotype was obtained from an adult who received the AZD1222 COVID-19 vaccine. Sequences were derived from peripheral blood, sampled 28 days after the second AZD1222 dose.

The CDR3 DNA follows: TGTGCCAGCAGCTTAGCAGGGGCGAGCACAGATACGCAGTATTTT. It yields the protein CASSLAGASTDTQYF. V and J are TRBV7-9 and TRBJ2-3, with TRBD1 as a possible D gene (5 bases). This CDR3 comprises 15 residues. Trimming pared 0 bases from V and 0 bases from J, leaving 7 bases between. CDR1 is SEHNR, CDR2 FQNEAQ, per germline (reference sequence). Full variable domain (outside the CDR3, taken from reference TRBV7-9 and TRBJ2-3): DTGVSQNPRHKITKRGQNVTFRCDPISEHNRLYWYRQTLGQGPEFLTYFQNEAQLEKSRLLSDRFSAERPKGSFSTLEIQRTEQGDSAMYLCASSLAGASTDTQYFGPGTRLTVL.